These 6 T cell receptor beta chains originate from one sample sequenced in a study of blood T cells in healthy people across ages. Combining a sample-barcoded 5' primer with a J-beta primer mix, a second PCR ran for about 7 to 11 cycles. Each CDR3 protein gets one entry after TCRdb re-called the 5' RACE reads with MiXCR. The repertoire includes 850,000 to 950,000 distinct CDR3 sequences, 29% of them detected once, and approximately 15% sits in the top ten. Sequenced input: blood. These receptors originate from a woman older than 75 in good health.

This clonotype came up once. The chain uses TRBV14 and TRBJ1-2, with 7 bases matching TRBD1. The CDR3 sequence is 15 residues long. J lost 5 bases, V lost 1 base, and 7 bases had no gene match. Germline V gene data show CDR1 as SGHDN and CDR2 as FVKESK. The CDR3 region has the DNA TGTGCCAGCAGCCAAGTGATAGGGACAGCTTATGGCTACACCTTC. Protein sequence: CASSQVIGTAYGYTF.

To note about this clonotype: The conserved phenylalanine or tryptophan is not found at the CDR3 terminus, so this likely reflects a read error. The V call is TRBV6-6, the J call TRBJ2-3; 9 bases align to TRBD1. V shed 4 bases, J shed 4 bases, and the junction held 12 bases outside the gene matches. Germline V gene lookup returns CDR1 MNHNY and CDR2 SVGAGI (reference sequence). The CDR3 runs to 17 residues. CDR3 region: CASSSSPGQGSSDTQYV. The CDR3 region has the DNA TGTGCCAGCAGTTCCTCCCCCGGACAGGGGTCATCAGATACGCAGTATGTT.

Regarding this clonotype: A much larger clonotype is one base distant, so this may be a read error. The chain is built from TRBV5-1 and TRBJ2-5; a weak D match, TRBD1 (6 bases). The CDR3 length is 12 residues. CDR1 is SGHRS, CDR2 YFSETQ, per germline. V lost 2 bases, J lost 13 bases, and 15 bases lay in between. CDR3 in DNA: TGCGCCAGCAGCTTAGGGGAAGGACAGTCGTACTTC. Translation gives CASSLGEGQSYF.

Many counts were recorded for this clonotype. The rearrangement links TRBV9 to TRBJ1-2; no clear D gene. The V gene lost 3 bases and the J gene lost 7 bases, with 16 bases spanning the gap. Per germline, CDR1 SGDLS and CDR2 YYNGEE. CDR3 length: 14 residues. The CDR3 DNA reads TGTGCCAGCAGCGCCCAGACGAGGGCCGGTGGCTACACCTTC. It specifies CASSAQTRAGGYTF.

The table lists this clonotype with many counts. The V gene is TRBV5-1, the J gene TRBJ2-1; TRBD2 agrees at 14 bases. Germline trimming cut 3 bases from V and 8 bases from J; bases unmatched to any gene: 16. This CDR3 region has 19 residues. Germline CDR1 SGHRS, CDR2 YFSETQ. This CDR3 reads CASSSITGLAGASRDEQFF. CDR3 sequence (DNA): TGCGCCAGCAGCTCTATAACGGGACTAGCGGGGGCCTCGAGGGATGAGCAGTTCTTC. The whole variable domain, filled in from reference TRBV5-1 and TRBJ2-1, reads KAGVTQTPRYLIKTRGQQVTLSCSPISGHRSVSWYQQTPGQGLQFLFEYFSETQRNKGNFPGRFSGRQFSNSRSEMNVSTLELGDSALYLCASSSITGLAGASRDEQFFGPGTRLTVL.

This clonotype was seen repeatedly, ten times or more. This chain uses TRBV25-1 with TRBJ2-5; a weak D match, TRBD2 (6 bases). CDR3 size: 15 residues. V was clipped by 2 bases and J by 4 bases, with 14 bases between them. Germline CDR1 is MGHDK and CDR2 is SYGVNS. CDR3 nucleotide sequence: TGTGCCAGCAGTGAAGGTGGGGTCGGGGGAGAGACCCAGTACTTC. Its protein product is CASSEGGVGGETQYF.